One and the same sample provided the 4 T cell receptor beta chains below, sequenced in a study of patients and donors after allogeneic stem cell transplantation. TCRdb reprocessed the RT-PCR reads via MiXCR and lists one record per CDR3 protein. Of 8,300 or so distinct CDR3 sequences listed, 4% were seen once; the top ten hold 15% to 20%. The sequenced sample consisted of blood, either unsorted or a sorted T cell fraction (not recorded which). These receptor sequences come from a human donor who was either an allogeneic HSCT recipient or a stem cell or donor lymphocyte infusion donor (not recorded which). It is not recorded whose cells these are; they may come from a transplant donor.

This clonotype was found many times. CDR3 in DNA: TGCGCCAGCAGCTTGGGGACTAGCGGAGGGGTCACAGATACGCAGTATTTT. It yields the protein CASSLGTSGGVTDTQYF. The V and J genes are TRBV5-1 and TRBJ2-3; 10 positions agree with TRBD2. This CDR3 spans 17 amino acids. After removal of 0 bases from V and 2 bases from J, the junction contained 6 bases not matched to a gene. Germline-derived CDR1 and CDR2 are SGHRS and YFSETQ.

This clonotype was seen at least ten times. This chain joins TRBV5-1 and TRBJ2-1, with 11 positions matching TRBD2. V lost 5 bases, J lost 5 bases, and 3 bases stayed unmatched. The CDR3 length is 14 residues. Germline assignment: CDR1 SGHRS and CDR2 YFSETQ. This CDR3 reads CASRGTSGNNEQFF. The DNA for the CDR3 is TGCGCCAGCAGGGGGACTAGCGGAAACAATGAGCAGTTCTTC.

This clonotype occurred many times. The chain is built from TRBV6-2 or TRBV6-3 and TRBJ1-5; weak D call: TRBD1 (6 bases). The CDR3 consists of 17 residues. The V end was cut by 2 bases, the J end by 1 base, with 15 bases between. CDR1 and CDR2 (germline): MNHEY, SVGEGT. The CDR3 coding sequence is TGTGCCAGCAGTTACACCCTGGGGGCGATAAGCAATCAGCCCCAGCATTTT. Amino acid sequence: CASSYTLGAISNQPQHF.

This clonotype has at least ten counts. The gene calls are TRBV7-2 and TRBJ2-2, with 8 nucleotides matching TRBD1. The CDR3 runs 16 residues. CDR1 and CDR2 (germline): SGHTA, FQGNSA. After removal of 3 bases from V and 3 bases from J, the junction contained 6 bases not matched to a gene. The DNA of the CDR3 is TGTGCCAGCAGCTTCTTCCAGGGGGCGGACACCGGGGAGCTGTTTTTT. Encoded protein: CASSFFQGADTGELFF.